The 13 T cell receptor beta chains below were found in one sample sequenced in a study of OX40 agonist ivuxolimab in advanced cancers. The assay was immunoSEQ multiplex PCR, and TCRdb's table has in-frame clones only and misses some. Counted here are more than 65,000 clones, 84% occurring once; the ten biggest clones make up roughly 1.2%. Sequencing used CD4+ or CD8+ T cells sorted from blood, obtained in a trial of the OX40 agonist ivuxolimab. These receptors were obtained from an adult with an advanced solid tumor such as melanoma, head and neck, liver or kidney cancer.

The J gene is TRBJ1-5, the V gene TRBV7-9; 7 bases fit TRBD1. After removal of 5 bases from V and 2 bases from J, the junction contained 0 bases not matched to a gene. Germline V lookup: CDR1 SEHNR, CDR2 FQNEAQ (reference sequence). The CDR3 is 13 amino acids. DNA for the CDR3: TGTGCCAGCAGCCAGGGGGGCAATCAGCCCCAGCATTTT. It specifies CASSQGGNQPQHF. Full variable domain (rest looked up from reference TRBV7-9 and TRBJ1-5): DTGVSQNPRHKITKRGQNVTFRCDPISEHNRLYWYRQTLGQGPEFLTYFQNEAQLEKSRLLSDRFSAERPKGSFSTLEIQRTEQGDSAMYLCASSQGGNQPQHFGDGTRLSIL.

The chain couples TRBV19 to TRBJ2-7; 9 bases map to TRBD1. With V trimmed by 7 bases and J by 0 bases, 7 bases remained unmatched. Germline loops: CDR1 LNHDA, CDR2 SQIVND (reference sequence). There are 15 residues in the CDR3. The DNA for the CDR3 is TGTGCCAGTACCCCAAGGACAGGGGACTCCTACGAGCAGTACTTC. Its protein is CASTPRTGDSYEQYF.

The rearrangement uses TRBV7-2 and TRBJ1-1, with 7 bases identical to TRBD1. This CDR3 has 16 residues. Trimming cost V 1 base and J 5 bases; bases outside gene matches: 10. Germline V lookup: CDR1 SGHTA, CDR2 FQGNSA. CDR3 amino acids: CASSLVGLAGGTEAFF. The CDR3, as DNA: TGTGCCAGCAGCTTAGTGGGGTTGGCAGGGGGGACTGAAGCTTTCTTT.

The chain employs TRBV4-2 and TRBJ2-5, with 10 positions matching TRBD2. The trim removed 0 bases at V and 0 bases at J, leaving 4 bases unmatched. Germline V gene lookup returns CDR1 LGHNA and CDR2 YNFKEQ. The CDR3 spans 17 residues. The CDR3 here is CASSQELAGGHQETQYF. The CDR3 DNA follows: TGTGCCAGCAGCCAAGAATTAGCGGGGGGCCACCAAGAGACCCAGTACTTC.

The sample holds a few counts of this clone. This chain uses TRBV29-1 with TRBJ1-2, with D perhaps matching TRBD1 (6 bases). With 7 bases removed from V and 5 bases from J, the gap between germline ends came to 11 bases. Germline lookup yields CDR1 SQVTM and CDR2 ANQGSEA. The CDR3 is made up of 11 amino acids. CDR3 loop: CSGGGQYGYTF. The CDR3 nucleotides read TGCAGCGGGGGGGGCCAATATGGCTACACCTTC. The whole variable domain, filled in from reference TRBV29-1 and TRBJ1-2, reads SAVISQKPSRDICQRGTSLTIQCQVDSQVTMMFWYRQQPGQSLTLIATANQGSEATYESGFVIDKFPISRPNLTFSTLTVSNMSPEDSSIYLCSGGGQYGYTFGSGTRLTVV.

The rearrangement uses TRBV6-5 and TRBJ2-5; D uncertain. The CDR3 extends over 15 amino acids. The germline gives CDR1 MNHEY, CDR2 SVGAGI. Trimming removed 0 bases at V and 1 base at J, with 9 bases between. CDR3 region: CASSYSFQTQETQYF. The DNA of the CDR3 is TGTGCCAGCAGTTACTCTTTCCAGACCCAAGAGACCCAGTACTTC.

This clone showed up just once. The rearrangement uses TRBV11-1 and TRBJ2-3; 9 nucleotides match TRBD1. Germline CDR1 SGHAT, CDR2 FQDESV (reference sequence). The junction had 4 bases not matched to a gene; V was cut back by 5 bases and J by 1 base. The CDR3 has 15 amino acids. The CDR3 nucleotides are TGTGCCAGCAGCCCGTGGACAGGGGGCACAGATACGCAGTATTTT. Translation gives CASSPWTGGTDTQYF.

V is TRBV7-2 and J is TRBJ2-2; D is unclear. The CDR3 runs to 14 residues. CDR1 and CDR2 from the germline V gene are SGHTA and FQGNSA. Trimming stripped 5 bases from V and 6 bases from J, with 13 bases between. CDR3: CASSETTWAGELFF. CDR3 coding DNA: TGTGCCAGCAGCGAAACGACCTGGGCCGGGGAGCTGTTTTTT.

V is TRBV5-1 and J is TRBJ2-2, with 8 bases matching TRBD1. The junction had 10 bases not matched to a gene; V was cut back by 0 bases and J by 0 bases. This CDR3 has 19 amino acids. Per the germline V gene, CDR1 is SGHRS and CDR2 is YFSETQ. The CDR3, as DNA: TGCGCCAGCAGCTTGGCCGTTAACAGGGGGTACGCGAACACCGGGGAGCTGTTTTTT. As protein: CASSLAVNRGYANTGELFF. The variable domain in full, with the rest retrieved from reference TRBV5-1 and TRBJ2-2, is KAGVTQTPRYLIKTRGQQVTLSCSPISGHRSVSWYQQTPGQGLQFLFEYFSETQRNKGNFPGRFSGRQFSNSRSEMNVSTLELGDSALYLCASSLAVNRGYANTGELFFGEGSRLTVL.

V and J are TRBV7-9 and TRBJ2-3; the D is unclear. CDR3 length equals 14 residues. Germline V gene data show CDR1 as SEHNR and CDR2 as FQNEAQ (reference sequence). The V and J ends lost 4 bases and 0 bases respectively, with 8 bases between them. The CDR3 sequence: CASSSVSSTDTQYF. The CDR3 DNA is TGTGCCAGCAGCTCGGTGTCTAGCACAGATACGCAGTATTTT.

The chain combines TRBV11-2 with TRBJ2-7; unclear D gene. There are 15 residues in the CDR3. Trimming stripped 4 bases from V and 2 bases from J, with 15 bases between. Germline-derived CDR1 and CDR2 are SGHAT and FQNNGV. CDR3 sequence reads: CASSSTDQRPYEQYF. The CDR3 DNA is TGTGCCAGCAGCTCCACAGACCAGCGTCCCTACGAGCAGTACTTC.

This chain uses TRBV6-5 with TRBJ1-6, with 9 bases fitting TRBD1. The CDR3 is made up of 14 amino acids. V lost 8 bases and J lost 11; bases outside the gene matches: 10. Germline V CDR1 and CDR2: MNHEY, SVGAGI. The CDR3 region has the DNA TGTGCCAGCTTTCTCAGACAGGGGGATACACCCCTCCACTTT. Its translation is CASFLRQGDTPLHF.

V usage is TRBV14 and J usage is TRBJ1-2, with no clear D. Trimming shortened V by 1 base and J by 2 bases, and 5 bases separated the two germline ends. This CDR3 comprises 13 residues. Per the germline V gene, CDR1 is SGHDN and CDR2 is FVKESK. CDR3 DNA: TGTGCCAGCAGCCAAGGGCTGAACTATGGCTACACCTTC. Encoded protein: CASSQGLNYGYTF.